This T cell receptor beta chain was observed in a study of shared clonotypes between healthy human individuals. Regarding the study as a whole: Naive subsets tended to show greater estimated richness than memory subsets.

It was at deep level that the assay was run. The authors' processing: Filtering differed because ImmunoSEQ produced junction-only sequences that carried no quality scores. Clones were read by immunoSEQ multiplex PCR, and TCRdb kept only the in-frame ones, dropping some. V, J and clone size derive from that table, while D and trimming were established from the DNA sequence. The repertoire holds about 2.4 million clones, with around nine tenths as singletons. Comments on this clone: No antigen is known for it.

Memory CD4+ cells were the fraction left after CD45RA+ naive selection. From germline, CDR1 is LNHNV and CDR2 YYDKDF (reference sequence). The J segment lost 4 bases and the V segment lost 4 bases, leaving 4 bases of the junction unmatched. The CDR3 sequence is 15 residues long. Sequenced input: naive CD4+ T cells sorted from blood. Described subset: CD45RA+ positively selected. The TCR was taken from a man between 18 and 29 years old in good health. The chain is built from TRBV15 and TRBJ2-2, with 9 bases fitting TRBD1. Written as DNA, the CDR3 is TGTGCCACCAGCATCCGGGACAGGGTCACCGGGGAGCTGTTTTTT. Amino acid sequence: CATSIRDRVTGELFF.